This TCR beta chain was sequenced in a study of chemoradiotherapy in HPV16-positive cancers. Across the whole study: Candidate HPV-specific T-cell clones and common TCR motifs came from functional assays in a couple of HPV16-positive patients.

On this clone itself: What it binds is not known.

The method was immunoSEQ multiplex PCR; TCRdb's version includes in-frame clones alone and lacks a portion of them. The data show just over 25,000 clones, roughly 92% seen once. The study's findings and limits: Candidate HPV-specific clones and E7-related TCR motifs grew in tumor during treatment. For HPV16-positive patients, expanding HPV-responsive T cells associated with longer recurrence-free survival.

This CDR3 has 13 residues. V lost 4 bases and J 0 bases, leaving 7 bases between the germline ends. CDR1 MNHEY and CDR2 SMNVEV come from the germline V gene (reference sequence). The J gene is TRBJ2-7, the V gene TRBV27; D is unclear. The specimen comprised blood, sampled from a patient who underwent chemoradiotherapy. This TCR derives from a human donor with HPV-associated anogenital cancer. CDR3 DNA sequence: TGTGCCAGCAGTTCGCCCCTCTCCTACGAGCAGTACTTC. As protein: CASSSPLSYEQYF.